The text below deals with one T cell receptor (beta chain). The data were taken from a study of blood T cell repertoires in COVID-19. Across the study: PBMCs, B-cell-depleted T cells, or T cells provided the cDNA or gDNA that made up the material.

The CDR3 runs 15 residues. Trimming took off 2 bases at V and 12 bases at J, with 19 bases between the two ends. Germline CDR1 and CDR2: MDHEN and SYDVKM. Sequencing was performed with immunoSEQ multiplex PCR; in TCRdb, only in-frame clones are kept and a portion is missing. The repertoire holds about 190,000 clones, with around nine tenths as singletons. The source is a man aged 25-45 years with acute or convalescent COVID-19. The chain combines TRBV28 with TRBJ1-4, with D maybe TRBD1 (5 bases). The sequenced sample consisted of peripheral blood. CDR3 region: CASSLRGAVGGQLFF. DNA of the CDR3: TGTGCCAGCAGTTTAAGAGGGGCCGTGGGGGGACAACTGTTTTTT.